This T cell receptor beta chain comes out of a study of Graves' ophthalmopathy and Graves' hyperthyroidism. Study summary: Before any treatment, peripheral blood was taken at the initial diagnosis.

RNA transcripts were the source from which TCR beta CDR3 regions were amplified. Amplification began with first-round RT-PCR using HTBI primers, then second-round multiplex PCR was performed. TCRdb re-called the multiplex PCR reads with MiXCR, one entry per CDR3 protein. Among over 150,000 distinct CDR3 sequences, 30% to 45% were seen once, and the ten largest hold under 7%. Enrollment excluded any patients with other autoimmune diseases, uncontrolled infections, pregnancy or lactation. The diagnosis combined clinical symptoms, thyroxine, TRAb, thyroid ultrasound and orbital computed tomography scans. This clonotype has a count of ten or more. Trimming removed 3 bases at V and 0 bases at J, with 6 bases between. Germline V gene data show CDR1 as SGHAT and CDR2 as FQNNGV. The CDR3 contains 14 residues.

The sequence was obtained from a woman between 40 and 50 years old with Graves' ophthalmopathy. Source material: peripheral blood. The rearrangement links TRBV11-2 to TRBJ1-3; D unclear. The CDR3 spells CASSFSFSGNTIYF. The CDR3 nucleotides read TGTGCCAGCAGCTTCTCCTTCTCTGGAAACACCATATATTTT.